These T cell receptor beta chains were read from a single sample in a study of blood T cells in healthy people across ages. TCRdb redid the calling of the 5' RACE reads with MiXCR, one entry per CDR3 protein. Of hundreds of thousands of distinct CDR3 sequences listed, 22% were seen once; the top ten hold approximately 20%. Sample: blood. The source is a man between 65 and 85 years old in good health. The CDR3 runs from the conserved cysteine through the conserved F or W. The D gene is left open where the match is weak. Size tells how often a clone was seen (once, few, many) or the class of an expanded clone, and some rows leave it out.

cdr3_nt: TGTGCCAGCAACCCGACAGCCTACGAGCAGTACTTC
cdr3_aa: CASNPTAYEQYF
j_call: TRBJ2-7
v_call: TRBV21-1
clone_size: many
d_call: NA

cdr3_nt: TGTGCCATCAGCCTCAGGGGGGGAAATGGCTACACCTTC
cdr3_aa: CAISLRGGNGYTF
j_call: TRBJ1-2
v_call: TRBV10-3
clone_size: NA
d_call: TRBD1

cdr3_nt: TGTGCCAGCAGTTTCGACAGGGTGCGGACTGAAGCTTTCTTT
cdr3_aa: CASSFDRVRTEAFF
j_call: TRBJ1-1
v_call: TRBV12-3/TRBV12-4
clone_size: few
d_call: TRBD1

cdr3_nt: TGTGCCAGCAGTTCAAGGCCGACTAGCGGGAGGACTCTCTTTGGCAATGAGCAGTTCTTC
cdr3_aa: CASSSRPTSGRTLFGNEQFF
j_call: TRBJ2-1
v_call: TRBV6-5
clone_size: NA
d_call: TRBD2

cdr3_nt: TGCAGTGCTAGAGATCGGGACAGGATATTCGAAGCTTTCTTT
cdr3_aa: CSARDRDRIFEAFF
j_call: TRBJ1-1
v_call: TRBV20-1
clone_size: NA
d_call: TRBD1

cdr3_nt: TGCAGCGTTGAAAGGCGATCTTCTAGCGAAGGCACAGATACGCAGTATTTT
cdr3_aa: CSVERRSSSEGTDTQYF
j_call: TRBJ2-3
v_call: TRBV29-1
clone_size: NA
d_call: NA

cdr3_nt: TGTGCCAGCAGTTCGGAAGGGACAGGGATAGATACGCAGTATTTT
cdr3_aa: CASSSEGTGIDTQYF
j_call: TRBJ2-3
v_call: TRBV11-2
clone_size: few
d_call: TRBD1

cdr3_nt: TGCGCCAGCAGCTTACGACAGGGGTCAGACGAACTGTTTTTT
cdr3_aa: CASSLRQGSDELFF
j_call: TRBJ1-4
v_call: TRBV5-1
clone_size: few
d_call: TRBD1

cdr3_nt: TGCGCCAGCAGCTTGGAGGGAGTGCCAAACACTGAAGCTTTCTTT
cdr3_aa: CASSLEGVPNTEAFF
j_call: TRBJ1-1
v_call: TRBV5-1
clone_size: NA
d_call: NA

cdr3_nt: TGCAGCGTTGAGGAGCTTTTGAACACTGAAGCTTTCTTT
cdr3_aa: CSVEELLNTEAFF
j_call: TRBJ1-1
v_call: TRBV29-1
clone_size: few
d_call: NA

cdr3_nt: TGTGCCAGTACCAACAGGGGGGCCTACAATGAGCAGTTCTTC
cdr3_aa: CASTNRGAYNEQFF
j_call: TRBJ2-1
v_call: TRBV19
clone_size: NA
d_call: TRBD1

cdr3_nt: TGTGCCAGCAGCTCGAATCTGGCGAGCACAGATACGCAGTATTTT
cdr3_aa: CASSSNLASTDTQYF
j_call: TRBJ2-3
v_call: TRBV9
clone_size: NA
d_call: NA

cdr3_nt: TGTGCCAGCAGTTTAGGGACAGGATCTTACTACGAGCAGTACTTC
cdr3_aa: CASSLGTGSYYEQYF
j_call: TRBJ2-7
v_call: TRBV12-3/TRBV12-4
clone_size: NA
d_call: TRBD1

cdr3_nt: TGTGCCAGCAGTTACCGCTCCACAGATACGCAGTATTTT
cdr3_aa: CASSYRSTDTQYF
j_call: TRBJ2-3
v_call: TRBV6-5
clone_size: NA
d_call: NA

cdr3_nt: TGTGCCAGCAGTTTTGGTTTGGTCGGGGAGCTGTTTTTT
cdr3_aa: CASSFGLVGELFF
j_call: TRBJ2-2
v_call: TRBV12-3/TRBV12-4
clone_size: NA
d_call: NA

cdr3_nt: TGTGCCAGCAGCTCCAGACTAAGGGGGTACGAGCAGTACTTC
cdr3_aa: CASSSRLRGYEQYF
j_call: TRBJ2-7
v_call: TRBV7-9
clone_size: NA
d_call: NA

cdr3_nt: TGTGCCAGCAGCACGGACGGGGGTACCTACAATGAGCAGTTCTTC
cdr3_aa: CASSTDGGTYNEQFF
j_call: TRBJ2-1
v_call: TRBV7-2
clone_size: few
d_call: NA

cdr3_nt: TGTGCCATCAGTGACTCCGGCAGGGAGGTCACTGAAGCTTTCTTT
cdr3_aa: CAISDSGREVTEAFF
j_call: TRBJ1-1
v_call: TRBV10-3
clone_size: few
d_call: NA

cdr3_nt: TGTGCCAGCAGTTTATCACAGACAGGGGGCTACTACGAGCAGTACTTC
cdr3_aa: CASSLSQTGGYYEQYF
j_call: TRBJ2-7
v_call: TRBV28
clone_size: few
d_call: TRBD1

cdr3_nt: TGTGCCAGCAGCCTGAAAGCAGGGTTCGAGCAGTACTTC
cdr3_aa: CASSLKAGFEQYF
j_call: TRBJ2-7
v_call: TRBV7-2
clone_size: NA
d_call: NA

cdr3_nt: TGTGCCAGCTCCCCCCCGACAGGGGTCTCCTACAATGAGCAGTTCTTC
cdr3_aa: CASSPPTGVSYNEQFF
j_call: TRBJ2-1
v_call: TRBV21-1
clone_size: NA
d_call: NA

cdr3_nt: TGTGCCAGCAGCTCACGTAGGGGAGGGGGCACAGATACGCAGTATTTT
cdr3_aa: CASSSRRGGGTDTQYF
j_call: TRBJ2-3
v_call: TRBV7-8
clone_size: NA
d_call: TRBD2

cdr3_nt: TGTGCCAGCAGGGGCACCACCGGGGAGCTGTTTTTT
cdr3_aa: CASRGTTGELFF
j_call: TRBJ2-2
v_call: TRBV7-9
clone_size: once
d_call: NA